This T cell receptor (beta chain) was found in a study of tumor-infiltrating lymphocytes in primary liver carcinoma. Study at large: The study included patients who were men and women aged 30 to 69 years. Tumor lesions were T1-T3 N0M0 and spanned about 4.2 to 10 cm. Study-wide results and limits: Tumor top-250-clone fractions significantly exceeded those of blood (p = 0.039).

As to this clonotype: The antigen remains undetermined.

Germline CDR1 and CDR2: MNHEY and SVGAGI. The CDR3 length is 14 residues. A constant-region primer served to make TCR beta cDNA from approximately 490 ng total RNA. Three-round nested multiplex PCR performed with slightly modified ARM-PCR produced the TCR beta libraries. Amplification in the first two PCR rounds was performed using TRBV1-TRBV30 forward primers and a C-beta reverse primer for roughly 10 cycles each. TCRdb recomputed calls from the multiplex PCR reads with MiXCR, one row per CDR3 protein. In the table there are approximately 300,000 distinct CDR3 sequences, roughly 60% of which are singletons. The researchers obtained blood RNA from unsorted whole blood and also extracted germline DNA. It was before surgery that about 3.8 milliliters of peripheral blood were collected.

The sample comprised peripheral blood. This receptor was taken from a man aged 35 to 55 with primary liver carcinoma and hepatitis B virus infection. This chain connects TRBV6-5 to TRBJ2-2; D unresolved. The CDR3 DNA is TGTGTCACTTACTCCGAACTGGTTACCGGGGAGCTGTTTTTT. Translating gives CVTYSELVTGELFF.